The 27 T cell receptor beta chains reported below all come from one sample, sequenced in a study of blood T cell repertoires in COVID-19. Assay: immunoSEQ multiplex PCR; the TCRdb copy retains only in-frame clones and omits some. Counted here are more than 95,000 clones, 74% occurring once; the ten biggest clones make up 4.5% to 6%. Sequenced input: peripheral blood. These receptors were obtained from a man at least 80 years old with COVID-19, enrolled during active disease.

The chain employs TRBV6-1 and TRBJ1-5, with D unclear. Germline CDR1 MNHNS, CDR2 SASEGT. The CDR3 loop spans 13 amino acids. Trimming took off 0 bases at V and 15 bases at J, with 15 bases between the two ends. This chain's CDR3 is CASSEALRGVGHF. CDR3 DNA: TGTGCCAGCAGTGAAGCGCTTCGGGGTGTGGGGCATTTT.

This CDR3 reads CASSQEGQGYNEQFF. CDR3 coding DNA: TGTGCCAGCAGCCAAGAGGGACAAGGGTACAATGAGCAGTTCTTC. This chain joins TRBV4-2 and TRBJ2-1; possible D gene TRBD1, 6 bases. Trimming left V 0 bases short and J 4 bases short, with 10 bases between. Germline V gene sequence: CDR1 LGHNA, CDR2 YNFKEQ. The CDR3 is 15 residues long.

This clone came up once. This chain connects TRBV5-1 to TRBJ2-2; tentative D call: TRBD1 (6 bases). CDR1 is SGHRS and CDR2 is YFSETQ in the germline V gene. This CDR3 is 15 amino acids long. The V end lost 3 bases, the J end lost 7 bases, and 16 bases lay between the germline ends. This CDR3 reads CASSSNTGFGGELFF. DNA for the CDR3: TGCGCCAGCAGCTCTAATACAGGGTTCGGCGGGGAGCTGTTTTTT.

V usage is TRBV2 and J usage is TRBJ1-6; TRBD1 matches at 8 bases. V lost 6 bases, J lost 6 bases, and 4 bases stayed unmatched. In germline, CDR1 is SNHLY, CDR2 FYNNEI. The CDR3 runs 14 residues. CDR3 region: CASSDRGFNSPLHF. The CDR3 region has the DNA TGTGCCAGCAGCGACAGGGGATTTAATTCACCCCTCCACTTT. The whole variable domain, remainder taken from reference TRBV2 and TRBJ1-6, is EPEVTQTPSHQVTQMGQEVILRCVPISNHLYFYWYRQILGQKVEFLVSFYNNEISEKSEIFDDQFSVERPDGSNFTLKIRSTKLEDSAMYFCASSDRGFNSPLHFGNGTRLTVT.

The rearrangement links TRBV4-3 to TRBJ1-2; D gene uncertain. V was clipped by 1 base and J by 4 bases, with 7 bases between them. The CDR3 has 13 amino acids. Germline V CDR1 and CDR2: LGHNA, YSLEER. The CDR3 nucleotides are TGCGCCAGCAGCCAAGGTACGGGCTATGGCTACACCTTC. Protein sequence: CASSQGTGYGYTF.

The V and J genes are TRBV28 and TRBJ1-2, with a weak D call TRBD1 (6 bases). V was clipped by 7 bases and J by 4 bases, with 25 bases between them. There are 17 residues in the CDR3. CDR1 MDHEN and CDR2 SYDVKM come from the germline V gene. CDR3 sequence reads: CASTRGGGGEGTYGYTF. The CDR3 nucleotides are TGTGCCAGCACCCGAGGGGGAGGGGGTGAGGGGACCTATGGCTACACCTTC.

V and J are TRBV5-1 and TRBJ2-7; 8 positions match TRBD2. Germline CDR1 reads SGHRS; CDR2 reads YFSETQ. Trimming at V came to 1 base and at J to 3 bases, leaving 3 bases not matched to a gene. The CDR3 loop spans 14 amino acids. CDR3 protein: CASSLTGGDYEQYF. The CDR3 DNA reads TGCGCCAGCAGCTTGACGGGAGGGGACTACGAGCAGTACTTC. The complete variable domain, with remaining parts taken from reference TRBV5-1 and TRBJ2-7, reads KAGVTQTPRYLIKTRGQQVTLSCSPISGHRSVSWYQQTPGQGLQFLFEYFSETQRNKGNFPGRFSGRQFSNSRSEMNVSTLELGDSALYLCASSLTGGDYEQYFGPGTRLTVT.

The rearrangement links TRBV27 to TRBJ2-7; 7 nucleotides agree with TRBD2. The germline V gene has CDR1 MNHEY and CDR2 SMNVEV (reference sequence). Trimming removed 7 bases from V and 3 bases from J; junction bases left unmatched: 6. There are 13 residues in the CDR3. CDR3 nucleotides: TGTGCCAGCATCGAGCGGGATCTCTACGAGCAGTACTTC. This encodes CASIERDLYEQYF.

The rearrangement links TRBV28 to TRBJ2-3; 10 bases map to TRBD1. V dropped 8 bases and J dropped 3; count of bases not matched to a gene: 5. This CDR3 comprises 14 residues. Germline values: CDR1 MDHEN, CDR2 SYDVKM. The CDR3 nucleotides read TGTGCCAGCGGGACAGGGGATCTAACAGATACGCAGTATTTT. Amino acids: CASGTGDLTDTQYF.

The V call is TRBV18, the J call TRBJ2-6; D might be TRBD1 (6 bases). The length of the CDR3 is 17 residues. Germline V CDR1 and CDR2: KGHSH, LQKENI. Between the trimmed V and J ends, which lost 4 bases and 0 bases, there was a span of 13 bases. The CDR3 sequence is CASSRNVQGSGANVLTF. As DNA, the CDR3 is TGTGCCAGCTCACGTAACGTACAGGGCTCTGGGGCCAACGTCCTGACTTTC.

The J gene is TRBJ1-2, the V gene TRBV12-5; a weak D match, TRBD1 (5 bases). V lost 2 bases to trimming and J lost 8 bases, with 21 bases between them. This CDR3 contains 16 residues. Germline V lookup: CDR1 LGHNT, CDR2 FRNRAP. The CDR3 spells CASGLSPPGRSEGYTF. CDR3 nucleotides: TGTGCTAGTGGTTTGAGCCCCCCAGGGCGGTCGGAGGGCTACACCTTC.

This clone appeared a few times. The rearrangement uses TRBV2 and TRBJ2-1; 11 nucleotides agree with TRBD2. Germline lookup yields CDR1 SNHLY and CDR2 FYNNEI. V was pared by 8 bases and J by 4 bases, with 7 bases of the junction left unmatched. The CDR3 loop spans 15 amino acids. CDR3 nucleotide sequence: TGTGCCAGCGGTGGGACTAGCGGATTATACAATGAGCAGTTCTTC. It encodes CASGGTSGLYNEQFF. Complete variable domain (other parts from reference TRBV2 and TRBJ2-1): EPEVTQTPSHQVTQMGQEVILRCVPISNHLYFYWYRQILGQKVEFLVSFYNNEISEKSEIFDDQFSVERPDGSNFTLKIRSTKLEDSAMYFCASGGTSGLYNEQFFGPGTRLTVL.

The chain is built from TRBV27 and TRBJ1-1; no clear D gene. Trimming shortened V by 2 bases and J by 3 bases, and 16 bases separated the two germline ends. CDR3 size: 16 residues. CDR1 and CDR2 from the germline V gene are MNHEY and SMNVEV (reference sequence). CDR3 region: CASSLRVGGGHTEAFF. The CDR3 DNA reads TGTGCCAGCAGTTTAAGGGTGGGTGGAGGGCACACTGAAGCTTTCTTT.

The chain employs TRBV20-1 and TRBJ1-6; D is perhaps TRBD1 (6 bases). CDR1 is DFQATT, CDR2 SNEGSKA, per germline (reference sequence). The CDR3 is 15 amino acids. The ends were cut back, 3 bases at V and 6 bases at J, with 15 bases in the middle. The CDR3 nucleotides read TGCAGTGCTAGTAGGGGGTTCACAGTTAATTCACCCCTCCACTTT. Translating gives CSASRGFTVNSPLHF.

A single count supports this clone. The chain carries TRBV6-5 and TRBJ1-1, with TRBD1 matching over 7 bases. Germline V gene data show CDR1 as MNHEY and CDR2 as SVGAGI. Losses at the gene ends were 6 bases for V and 7 bases for J; bases not matched to a gene: 5. This CDR3 region has 12 residues. In nucleotides, the CDR3 is TGTGCCAGCAGCTACGGACAGGTTGAAGCTTTCTTT. Translated, it gives CASSYGQVEAFF.

This sequence joins TRBV28 and TRBJ1-5, with TRBD1 matching 7 bases. The CDR3 length is 15 residues. Germline CDR1 and CDR2: MDHEN and SYDVKM. Unmatched junction bases numbered 3, after V lost 2 bases and J lost 2 bases. CDR3 DNA: TGTGCCAGCAGTTTACAGGGGGATGGCAATCAGCCCCAGCATTTT. It is translated as CASSLQGDGNQPQHF.

This chain uses TRBV28 with TRBJ2-1; possible D gene TRBD1, 6 bases. The CDR3 totals 15 residues. In germline, CDR1 is MDHEN, CDR2 SYDVKM. V was clipped by 6 bases and J by 2 bases, with 14 bases between them. For the CDR3, the DNA is TGTGCCAGCAGGCCACAGGGAATCCCCTACAATGAGCAGTTCTTC. Translated: CASRPQGIPYNEQFF.

The chain has TRBV19 and TRBJ2-7; D ambiguous. CDR3 size: 15 residues. Per germline, CDR1 LNHDA and CDR2 SQIVND (reference sequence). The V gene lost 5 bases and the J gene lost 0 bases, with 14 bases spanning the gap. CDR3 region: CASSPTARGSYEQYF. The CDR3 DNA reads as TGTGCCAGTAGTCCTACCGCCCGTGGCTCCTACGAGCAGTACTTC.

A few counts support this clone. The rearrangement joins TRBV24-1 to TRBJ1-2; the D gene is possibly TRBD1 (5 bases). This CDR3 has 14 amino acids. Looked up from germline, CDR1 is KGHDR and CDR2 is SFDVKD. V shed 5 bases and J shed 5 bases, with 14 bases lying between them. The CDR3 sequence: CATSVGAESYGYTF. DNA for the CDR3: TGTGCCACCAGTGTAGGGGCCGAGAGTTATGGCTACACCTTC.

This chain links TRBV28 with TRBJ2-5; D not resolved. The CDR3 runs 15 residues. The V gene's germline CDR1 is MDHEN and CDR2 SYDVKM. The V end was cut by 10 bases, the J end by 4 bases, with 22 bases between. DNA of the CDR3: TGTGCCACTTCAAAGAAAAGGCACAGTCGAGAGACCCAGTACTTC. Translation gives CATSKKRHSRETQYF.

In this sample, this clone turned up once. This chain connects TRBV29-1 to TRBJ2-1; the match to TRBD2 covers 7 bases. The CDR3 is 14 residues long. Germline CDR1 and CDR2: SQVTM and ANQGSEA. Losses at the gene ends were 6 bases for V and 3 bases for J; bases not matched to a gene: 8. Written as DNA, the CDR3 is TGCAGCGTCGTAACCGGGAGGAGCTACAATGAGCAGTTCTTC. Residues: CSVVTGRSYNEQFF.

The chain employs TRBV7-6 and TRBJ2-6; D ambiguous. Trimming took 4 bases from V and 0 from J, leaving 4 bases between them. The germline gives CDR1 SGHVS, CDR2 FNYEAQ. This CDR3 has 14 residues. This CDR3 reads CASSSYSGANVLTF. CDR3 coding DNA: TGTGCCAGCAGCTCGTACTCTGGGGCCAACGTCCTGACTTTC. The full variable domain, completed using reference TRBV7-6 and TRBJ2-6, is GAGVSQSPRYKVTKRGQDVALRCDPISGHVSLYWYRQALGQGPEFLTYFNYEAQQDKSGLPNDRFSAERPEGSISTLTIQRTEQRDSAMYRCASSSYSGANVLTFGAGSRLTVL.

The rearrangement uses TRBV6-1 and TRBJ1-1; no clear D gene. The CDR3 totals 15 residues. Per the germline V gene, CDR1 is MNHNS and CDR2 is SASEGT. The V and J ends lost 3 bases and 0 bases respectively, with 11 bases between them. For the CDR3, the DNA is TGTGCCAGCAGTGATAAGGGAGGGTTGAACACTGAAGCTTTCTTT. This sequence encodes CASSDKGGLNTEAFF.

The genes are TRBV6-5 and TRBJ1-5, with 7 bases lining up with TRBD1. The germline CDR1 and CDR2 sequences are MNHEY and SVGAGI. Trimming cost V 6 bases and J 7 bases; bases outside gene matches: 6. CDR3 length equals 13 residues. This CDR3 reads CASSQGVEQPQHF. The CDR3 region has the DNA TGTGCCAGCAGCCAGGGGGTAGAACAGCCCCAGCATTTT.

The chain combines TRBV27 with TRBJ2-1; TRBD2 agrees at 9 bases. CDR1 is MNHEY, CDR2 SMNVEV, per germline (reference sequence). The CDR3 has 14 residues. The trim removed 4 bases at V and 2 bases at J, leaving 0 bases unmatched. The CDR3 DNA reads as TGTGCCAGCAGTTCTAGCGGGACCTACAATGAGCAGTTCTTC. It yields the protein CASSSSGTYNEQFF.

The rearrangement joins TRBV6-2 or TRBV6-3 to TRBJ2-2; 8 nucleotides match TRBD1. From germline, CDR1 is MNHEY and CDR2 SVGEGT. CDR3 length: 15 amino acids. V trimming: 4 bases; J trimming: 9 bases; junction bases outside the gene matches: 10. CDR3 nucleotide sequence: TGTGCCAGCAGTTTCGGACAGGGTAGAGGCTGGGAGCTGTTTTTT. Its protein is CASSFGQGRGWELFF.

The J gene is TRBJ1-5, the V gene TRBV6-6; no reliable D call. V gave up 2 bases and J gave up 2 bases, with 7 bases separating them. This CDR3 is built from 14 residues. The germline V gene has CDR1 MNHNY and CDR2 SVGAGI (reference sequence). In nucleotides, the CDR3 is TGTGCCAGCAGTTACGGGCAGGGCAATCAGCCCCAGCATTTT. Translation: CASSYGQGNQPQHF.